This is a list of T cell receptor beta chains from one sample in a study of T-cell memory formation after mild COVID-19. One entry per CDR3 protein results from TCRdb running MiXCR on the 5' RACE reads. The data hold about 320,000 distinct CDR3 sequences, with over 11% observed a single time. The source material was PBMCs or a T cell subset sorted from them (not recorded which). Every receptor here comes from a man younger than 35 who had mild COVID-19 (a few samples of this study predate the infection). Cell type and time point are not known. CDR3s include the opening cysteine and the closing phenylalanine or tryptophan. The D gene is left open where the match is weak. Part of the rows lack a size; the others show once, few, many or a class for expanded clones.

-	TRBV7-2	TRBJ1-1	-	13	CASSLVRGGEAFF	TGTGCCAGCAGCTTAGTTCGAGGGGGGGAAGCTTTCTTT
-	TRBV6-6	TRBJ2-1	many	11	CASSHYYVEFF	TGTGCCAGCAGTCACTACTACGTGGAGTTCTTC
TRBD2	TRBV19	TRBJ2-5	few	13	CASTGLAEETQYF	TGTGCCAGTACCGGACTAGCGGAAGAGACCCAGTACTTC
-	TRBV27	TRBJ1-4	-	14	CASTLRGPQGKLFF	TGTGCCAGCACTCTTCGGGGGCCCCAGGGAAAACTGTTTTTT
TRBD1	TRBV10-3	TRBJ1-1	few	17	CAISGGQGKGLNTEAFF	TGTGCCATCAGTGGGGGACAGGGGAAGGGGCTGAACACTGAAGCTTTCTTT
-	TRBV29-1	TRBJ2-5	-	15	CSVVRGLDYEETQYF	TGCAGCGTTGTTAGGGGTTTAGATTATGAAGAGACCCAGTACTTC
-	TRBV7-9	TRBJ2-7	many	12	CASSPRSGEQYF	TGTGCCAGCAGCCCCCGTTCGGGCGAGCAGTACTTC
-	TRBV5-1	TRBJ1-1	few	15	CASSWGSEDNTEAFF	TGCGCCAGCAGCTGGGGGTCAGAAGACAACACTGAAGCTTTCTTT
-	TRBV15	TRBJ1-3	-	13	CATSRGGGNTIYF	TGTGCCACCAGCAGAGGAGGGGGAAACACCATATATTTT
TRBD2	TRBV4-2	TRBJ2-5	-	18	CASSQGTSGGAGQETQYF	TGTGCCAGCAGCCAAGGGACTAGCGGGGGGGCCGGCCAAGAGACCCAGTACTTC
-	TRBV5-5	TRBJ2-7	many	11	CASSFRDEQYF	TGTGCCAGCAGCTTTCGCGACGAGCAGTACTTC
TRBD2	TRBV20-1	TRBJ2-5	few	14	CSARDWAGGETQYF	TGCAGTGCTAGAGATTGGGCGGGGGGCGAGACCCAGTACTTC
TRBD1	TRBV25-1	TRBJ2-7	many	15	CASSEYGTEHYEQYF	TGTGCCAGCAGTGAATACGGGACAGAGCACTACGAGCAGTACTTC
-	TRBV7-2	TRBJ2-3	few	12	CASSSDVGTQYF	TGTGCCAGCAGCTCGGATGTAGGCACGCAGTATTTT
TRBD2	TRBV6-6	TRBJ2-7	-	15	CASSSTSGFSYEQYF	TGTGCCAGCAGTTCGACTAGCGGATTCTCCTACGAGCAGTACTTC
-	TRBV5-1	TRBJ1-5	many	15	CASSLDGDAGQPQHF	TGCGCCAGCAGCTTGGACGGAGACGCTGGTCAGCCCCAGCATTTT
-	TRBV18	TRBJ1-2	few	17	CASSPWPSDGSDYGYTF	TGTGCCAGCTCACCATGGCCCTCCGATGGGAGTGACTATGGCTACACCTTC
-	TRBV5-1	TRBJ1-3	few	20	CASSLHGRVASSEAGNTIYF	TGCGCCAGCAGCCTTCACGGGAGGGTTGCAAGTAGTGAGGCTGGAAACACCATATATTTT
-	TRBV12-3/TRBV12-4	TRBJ2-1	-	12	CASTLRVGEQFF	TGTGCCAGCACCCTACGGGTCGGGGAGCAGTTCTTC
-	TRBV11-2	TRBJ2-1	few	14	CASSPGVSYNEQFF	TGTGCCAGCAGCCCCGGGGTATCCTACAATGAGCAGTTCTTC
TRBD2	TRBV20-1	TRBJ2-2	many	17	CSARVYEAGANTGELFF	TGCAGTGCTAGAGTTTATGAAGCGGGGGCGAACACCGGGGAGCTGTTTTTT
-	TRBV7-2	TRBJ1-1	-	16	CASSLRGGRVNTEAFF	TGTGCCAGCAGCCTTCGGGGGGGTAGAGTGAACACTGAAGCTTTCTTT
-	TRBV11-2	TRBJ1-2	few	11	CASSTRQSYTF	TGTGCCAGCAGCACTCGACAGAGCTACACCTTC
-	TRBV6-2/TRBV6-3	TRBJ2-1	-	14	CASSYGSSTNEQFF	TGTGCCAGCAGTTACGGTTCCAGCACCAATGAGCAGTTCTTC
-	TRBV6-6	TRBJ2-7	-	14	CASSPPALWGEQYF	TGTGCCAGCAGTCCCCCGGCCCTTTGGGGCGAGCAGTACTTC
-	TRBV29-1	TRBJ2-3	many	13	CSVVERGDDTQYF	TGCAGCGTTGTCGAAAGAGGGGACGATACGCAGTATTTT
TRBD1	TRBV29-1	TRBJ1-6	few	14	CSARTGQGTSPLHF	TGCAGCGCCAGAACGGGACAGGGGACTTCACCCCTCCACTTT
TRBD2	TRBV2	TRBJ2-1	many	14	CASGGLAGGNEQFF	TGTGCCAGCGGGGGACTAGCGGGGGGGAATGAGCAGTTCTTC
-	TRBV7-2	TRBJ2-5	-	17	CASSLGLSTSRAETQYF	TGTGCCAGCAGCTTAGGATTGTCTACTAGCAGGGCTGAGACCCAGTACTTC
-	TRBV6-4	TRBJ2-2	few	13	CASSDRHTGELFF	TGTGCCAGCAGTGACCGACACACCGGGGAGCTGTTTTTT
TRBD2	TRBV5-1	TRBJ2-7	many	12	CASSPLGGEQYF	TGCGCCAGCAGCCCCCTGGGGGGGGAGCAGTACTTC
-	TRBV5-4	TRBJ2-5	few	12	CASRGEAETQYF	TGTGCCAGCCGAGGAGAGGCGGAGACCCAGTACTTC
-	TRBV27	TRBJ2-3	-	15	CASSRTGRSTDTQYF	TGTGCCAGCAGTAGAACAGGACGTAGCACAGATACGCAGTATTTT
-	TRBV2	TRBJ2-2	few	14	CASRERDYTGELFF	TGTGCCAGCAGGGAACGGGACTACACCGGGGAGCTGTTTTTT
TRBD2	TRBV6-2/TRBV6-3	TRBJ2-4	many	14	CASVAGPFQVIQYF	TGTGCCAGTGTAGCGGGTCCCTTCCAGGTCATTCAGTACTTC
-	TRBV7-9	TRBJ2-2	few	15	CASSYRTVNTGELFF	TGTGCCAGCAGTTACCGGACAGTGAACACCGGGGAGCTGTTTTTT
TRBD1	TRBV12-3/TRBV12-4	TRBJ2-7	-	15	CASSFDSYRGAEQYF	TGTGCCAGCAGTTTCGACAGCTACAGGGGAGCCGAGCAGTACTTC
-	TRBV6-5	TRBJ1-5	few	15	CASSATGTGNQPQHF	TGTGCCAGCAGTGCGACGGGGACGGGCAATCAGCCCCAGCATTTT
-	TRBV7-2	TRBJ2-3	many	14	CASSPWVGGDTQYF	TGTGCCAGCAGCCCATGGGTCGGGGGAGATACGCAGTATTTT
-	TRBV5-4	TRBJ2-2	few	18	CASSLKVMGFTNTGELFF	TGTGCCAGCAGCTTGAAAGTGATGGGATTTACGAACACCGGGGAGCTGTTTTTT
-	TRBV11-2	TRBJ1-1	-	13	CASTPVYSVRAFF	TGTGCCAGCACCCCCGTCTATAGCGTAAGGGCTTTCTTT
-	TRBV20-1	TRBJ2-1	few	15	CSARPRRTGMYEQFF	TGCAGTGCTAGACCTCGGCGTACAGGAATGTATGAGCAGTTCTTC